The sequence of this TCR beta chain was determined in a study of PD-1 blockade in classical Hodgkin lymphoma. Study context: Once every 2 weeks, patients received intravenous nivolumab at 3 mg/kg.

Study results and limitations: Repertoire difference causes, possibly disease activity or prior therapy, remain undefined. Newly diagnosed patients were said to have less baseline TCR diversity than healthy donors did.

Remarks on this clone: What it binds is unknown.

This CDR3 is 13 amino acids long. CDR1 is MDHEN and CDR2 is SYDVKM in the germline V gene. The V and J ends lost 5 bases and 4 bases respectively, with 10 bases between them. Brentuximab vedotin exposure varied, and every patient relapsed after autologous stem cell transplantation. Relapsed/refractory classical Hodgkin lymphoma patients had complete, partial or progressive responses. Sequencing was performed with immunoSEQ multiplex PCR; in TCRdb, only in-frame clones are kept and a portion is missing. Here the sample spans approximately 150,000 clones, about four fifths being singletons. The source is a human donor with classical Hodgkin lymphoma. The input for sequencing was peripheral blood mononuclear cells (PBMCs), taken before the second cycle of nivolumab. The gene calls are TRBV28 and TRBJ2-3; D gene uncertain. DNA of the CDR3: TGTGCCAGCAGTCCCCGTAGTCCAGATACGCAGTATTTT. Protein product: CASSPRSPDTQYF. The complete variable domain, with remaining parts taken from reference TRBV28 and TRBJ2-3, reads DVKVTQSSRYLVKRTGEKVFLECVQDMDHENMFWYRQDPGLGLRLIYFSYDVKMKEKGDIPEGYSVSREKKERFSLILESASTNQTSMYLCASSPRSPDTQYFGPGTRLTVL.